Listed below are T cell receptor beta chains from one sample, sequenced in a study of blood T cell repertoires in COVID-19. Clones were sequenced by immunoSEQ multiplex PCR, and TCRdb holds only the in-frame ones, with some missing. The sample records 95,000 to 150,000 clones, about 84% being singletons. Sample: peripheral blood. The receptors were gathered from a human donor in a cohort sampled during active COVID-19. CDR3s include the opening cysteine and the closing phenylalanine or tryptophan. D genes are given only for firm matches. Size is stated for part of the rows, as once, few or many counts, or as a class when the clone is expanded.

TGCGCCAGCAGCTTGAGCCACGAGCAGTACTTC,CASSLSHEQYF,TRBJ2-7,.,TRBV5-1,.
TGTGCCAGCACCCCTTGGACAGGGAGGAGAGATACGCAGTATTTT,CASTPWTGRRDTQYF,TRBJ2-3,TRBD1,TRBV6-5,.
TGTGCCAGCAGCCAGGACAGGAATAGCAATCAGCCCCAGCATTTT,CASSQDRNSNQPQHF,TRBJ1-5,TRBD1,TRBV7-9,.
TGTGCCAGCAGCTCACCGACTAGCGGGAGGCTACCCTACAATGAGCAGTTCTTC,CASSSPTSGRLPYNEQFF,TRBJ2-1,TRBD2,TRBV7-9,.
TGCAGTGCTAGTCCAGGGGGCAGCAATCAGCCCCAGCATTTT,CSASPGGSNQPQHF,TRBJ1-5,TRBD1,TRBV20-1,.
TGTGCCAGCAGTTCCGGACTAGCGGGAGACAAAGATACGCAGTATTTT,CASSSGLAGDKDTQYF,TRBJ2-3,TRBD2,TRBV6-5,.
TGTGCCAGCAGTTACTCCGCGCGGCTAGCGGTTCTCAAGGAGCAGTTCTTC,CASSYSARLAVLKEQFF,TRBJ2-1,TRBD2,TRBV6-2/TRBV6-3,.
TGTGCCACCAGCAGAGCGGGGCAAGAGACCCAGTACTTC,CATSRAGQETQYF,TRBJ2-5,.,TRBV15,.
TGCGCCAGCAGCCAAGGGGTTTACACAGGGGATTCCTACTACGAGCAGTACTTC,CASSQGVYTGDSYYEQYF,TRBJ2-7,TRBD1,TRBV4-1,.
TGTGCCAGCAGTGAAGAAGGGAGCTCCTACAATGAGCAGTTCTTC,CASSEEGSSYNEQFF,TRBJ2-1,.,TRBV6-1,.
TGTGCCAGCAGCCAAGACAGGGGCGGCGAGCAGTACTTC,CASSQDRGGEQYF,TRBJ2-7,TRBD1,TRBV7-3,.
TGTGCCAGCAATAAGGGACAGGGAATTGGCTACACCTTC,CASNKGQGIGYTF,TRBJ1-2,TRBD1,TRBV12-3/TRBV12-4,.
TGTGCCAGGGGCGGGACCAGCGGGCCTTACGAGCAGTACTTC,CARGGTSGPYEQYF,TRBJ2-7,.,TRBV3-1/TRBV3-2,.
TGTGCCAGCAGGCCCCGTACAGGGTCTGGAAACACCATATATTTT,CASRPRTGSGNTIYF,TRBJ1-3,.,TRBV2,.
TGCAGTGCCCCCCCTTACACCTTC,CSAPPYTF,TRBJ1-2,.,TRBV20-1,.
TGTGCCAGCAGTGAGGAGGTGGGAGGCCTGAACACCGGGGAGCTGTTTTTT,CASSEEVGGLNTGELFF,TRBJ2-2,.,TRBV25-1,.
TGTGCCAGTTCTCCATCCCCAGGGAGGAATGAGCAGTTCTTC,CASSPSPGRNEQFF,TRBJ2-1,.,TRBV14,.
TGTGCCAGCAGCTTGGCGGGGTCAGCATCCGGGGAGCTGTTTTTT,CASSLAGSASGELFF,TRBJ2-2,.,TRBV5-5,.
TGTGCCAGCAGTTTATTAACAGGGGAATCACCCCTCCACTTT,CASSLLTGESPLHF,TRBJ1-6,TRBD1,TRBV28,.
TGCGCCAGCAGCTTGGAGGTCTCGGGGATTGAGCAGTTCTTC,CASSLEVSGIEQFF,TRBJ2-1,.,TRBV5-1,.
TGTGCCAGCAGCTTATTCGGACTAGCGGGAGTTACCACAGATACGCAGTATTTT,CASSLFGLAGVTTDTQYF,TRBJ2-3,TRBD2,TRBV7-3,.
TGTGCCAGCAGTTTTTTCAGGGTCAATGAGCAGTTCTTC,CASSFFRVNEQFF,TRBJ2-1,.,TRBV12-3/TRBV12-4,.
TGTGCCAGCAGTTTAGGACAGGGGGTACACGAGCAGTACTTC,CASSLGQGVHEQYF,TRBJ2-7,TRBD1,TRBV27,.
TGTGCCAGTAGAACCGGGACTAGCGGGACTCCATACAATGAGCAGTTCTTC,CASRTGTSGTPYNEQFF,TRBJ2-1,TRBD2,TRBV19,.
TGTGCCAGCAGCCAAGATCGGGACTGGGACTCCTACAATGAGCAGTTCTTC,CASSQDRDWDSYNEQFF,TRBJ2-1,.,TRBV3-1/TRBV3-2,.
TGCGCCAGCCACATATCAGAGCGGAGCCTCACAGATACGCAGTATTTT,CASHISERSLTDTQYF,TRBJ2-3,.,TRBV10-2,.
TGCAGCTCCACAGCGGGGGATCTAGCGGGAGGGAGGTGGAATGAGCAGTTCTTC,CSSTAGDLAGGRWNEQFF,TRBJ2-1,TRBD2,TRBV29-1,.
TGTGCCAGCACTCTTACAAGTCGGGGAGGCTACACCTTC,CASTLTSRGGYTF,TRBJ1-2,.,TRBV6-5,.
TGTGCCAGCAGCATCGGAACCGAACCGGGACCAGGGGCGGGGACCCAGTACTTC,CASSIGTEPGPGAGTQYF,TRBJ2-5,.,TRBV5-6,.
TGTGCCAGCAGCTTAGATCGTCAGATCTATGGCTACACCTTC,CASSLDRQIYGYTF,TRBJ1-2,.,TRBV7-2,.
TGTGCCAGCAGCTCGAGCGGGAGACCGACAGATACGCAGTATTTT,CASSSSGRPTDTQYF,TRBJ2-3,TRBD2,TRBV5-5,.
TGCGCCAGCAGCCCCCTGGTAGGGGGCATGACAGCAACTAATGAAAAACTGTTTTTT,CASSPLVGGMTATNEKLFF,TRBJ1-4,TRBD1,TRBV4-1,.
TGTGCCAGTAGTATCCAAAAGGACAGGGCTAGCAATCAGCCCCAGCATTTT,CASSIQKDRASNQPQHF,TRBJ1-5,TRBD1,TRBV19,.
TGTGCCAGCAGTTCCGACTCGGAGGGCTACGAGCAGTACTTC,CASSSDSEGYEQYF,TRBJ2-7,.,TRBV6-6,.
TGTGCCAGCAGCTCTTCCGGGACATTCTACGAGCAGTACTTC,CASSSSGTFYEQYF,TRBJ2-7,.,TRBV27,few
TGTGCCAGCACAGCCCGGGACAGGGCCACTGAAGCTTTCTTT,CASTARDRATEAFF,TRBJ1-1,TRBD1,TRBV18,.
TGCGCCAGCAGTGAAACAGGTTACTACAATGAGCAGTTCTTC,CASSETGYYNEQFF,TRBJ2-1,.,TRBV10-2,.
TGTGCCAGCAGCTTAGGGACAGGGGTGACCCCGGATACGCAGTATTTT,CASSLGTGVTPDTQYF,TRBJ2-3,TRBD1,TRBV7-9,.
TGTGCCAGCAGCCTCTACCGGACTAGCGGGAAGAACAATGAGCAGTTCTTC,CASSLYRTSGKNNEQFF,TRBJ2-1,TRBD2,TRBV7-3,.
TGTGCCAGCAGAACTAGGGCTAGCGGTTCCTACGAGCAGTACTTC,CASRTRASGSYEQYF,TRBJ2-7,TRBD2,TRBV28,.
TGTGCCAGCAGCTCCTCTAGCGGGAATCGCAATGAGCAGTTCTTC,CASSSSSGNRNEQFF,TRBJ2-1,TRBD2,TRBV9,.
TGTGCCAGTAGTATCCTGGGACAGGGTAGTTTATGGTATGGCTACACCTTC,CASSILGQGSLWYGYTF,TRBJ1-2,TRBD1,TRBV19,.
TGCGCCAGCAGTGAGTCCCCCGGGACAGACACAGATACGCAGTATTTT,CASSESPGTDTDTQYF,TRBJ2-3,TRBD1,TRBV10-1,.
TGTGCCAGCAGCAATCTGACAATTATGACAGGCGCGGAGACCCAGTACTTC,CASSNLTIMTGAETQYF,TRBJ2-5,.,TRBV7-9,.
TGTGCCACCAAGGCAGGGGACGTGTGGGACTATGGCTACACCTTC,CATKAGDVWDYGYTF,TRBJ1-2,.,TRBV6-6,few
TGTGCCAGCAGTAGGACAGGGATTAATGAAAAACTGTTTTTT,CASSRTGINEKLFF,TRBJ1-4,TRBD1,TRBV6-5,.